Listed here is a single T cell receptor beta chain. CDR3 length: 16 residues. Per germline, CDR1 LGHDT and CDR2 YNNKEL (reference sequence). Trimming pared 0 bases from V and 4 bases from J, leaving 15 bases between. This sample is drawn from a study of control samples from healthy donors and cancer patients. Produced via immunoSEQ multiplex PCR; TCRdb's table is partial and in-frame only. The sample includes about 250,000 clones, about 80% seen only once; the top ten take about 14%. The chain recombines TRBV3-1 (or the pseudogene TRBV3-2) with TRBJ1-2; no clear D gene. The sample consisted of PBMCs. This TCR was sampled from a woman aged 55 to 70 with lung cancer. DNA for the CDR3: TGTGCCAGCAGCCAAGATGCTAACAGACCTCCCTATGGCTACACCTTC. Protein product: CASSQDANRPPYGYTF.